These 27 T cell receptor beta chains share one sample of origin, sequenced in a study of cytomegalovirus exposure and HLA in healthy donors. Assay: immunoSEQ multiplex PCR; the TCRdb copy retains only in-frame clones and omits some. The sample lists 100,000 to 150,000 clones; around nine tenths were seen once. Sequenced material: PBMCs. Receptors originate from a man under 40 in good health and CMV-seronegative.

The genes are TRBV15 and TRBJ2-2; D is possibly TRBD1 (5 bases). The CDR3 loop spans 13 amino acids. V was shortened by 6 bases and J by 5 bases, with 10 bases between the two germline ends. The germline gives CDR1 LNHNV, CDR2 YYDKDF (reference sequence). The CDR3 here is CATSQAGTGELFF. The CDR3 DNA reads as TGTGCCACCAGTCAGGCAGGGACCGGGGAGCTGTTTTTT.

The CDR3 loop is CSVEDRLAGGHEHNEQFF. The DNA for the CDR3 is TGCAGCGTTGAAGATAGACTAGCGGGAGGCCACGAGCACAATGAGCAGTTCTTC. This chain connects TRBV29-1 to TRBJ2-1, with 13 nucleotides matching TRBD2. With 0 bases clipped from V and 5 bases from J, the junction kept 10 bases outside the gene matches. CDR1 is SQVTM, CDR2 ANQGSEA, per germline. The CDR3 has 18 amino acids.

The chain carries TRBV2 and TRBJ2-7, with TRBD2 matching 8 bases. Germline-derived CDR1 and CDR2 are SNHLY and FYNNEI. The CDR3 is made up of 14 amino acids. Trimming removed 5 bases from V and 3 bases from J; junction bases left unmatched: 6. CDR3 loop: CASSSGLARYEQYF. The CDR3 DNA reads TGTGCCAGCAGTTCCGGACTAGCCCGCTACGAGCAGTACTTC.

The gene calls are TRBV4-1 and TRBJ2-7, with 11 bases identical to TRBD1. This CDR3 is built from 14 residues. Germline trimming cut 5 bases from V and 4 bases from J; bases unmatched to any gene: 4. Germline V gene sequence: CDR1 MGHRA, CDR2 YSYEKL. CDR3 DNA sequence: TGCGCCAGCAGCAGCGGGACAGGGGGTTACGAGCAGTACTTC. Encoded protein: CASSSGTGGYEQYF.

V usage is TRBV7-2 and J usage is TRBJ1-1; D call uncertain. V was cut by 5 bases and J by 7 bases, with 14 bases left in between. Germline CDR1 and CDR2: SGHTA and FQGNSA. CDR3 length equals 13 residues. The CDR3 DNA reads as TGTGCCAGCAGCGTAGATATCAACGGTGAAGCTTTCTTT. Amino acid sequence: CASSVDINGEAFF.

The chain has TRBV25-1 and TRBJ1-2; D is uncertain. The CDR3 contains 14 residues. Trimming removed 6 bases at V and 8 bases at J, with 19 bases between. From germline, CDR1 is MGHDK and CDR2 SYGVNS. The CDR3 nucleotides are TGTGCCAGCAGCTCGCCCGCCTCAGTCGGGGGCTACACCTTC. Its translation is CASSSPASVGGYTF.

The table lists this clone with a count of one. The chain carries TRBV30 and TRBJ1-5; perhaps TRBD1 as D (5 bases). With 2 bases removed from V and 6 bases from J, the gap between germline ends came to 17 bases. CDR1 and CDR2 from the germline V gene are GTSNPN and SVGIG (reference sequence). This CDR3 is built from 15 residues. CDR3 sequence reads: CAWSLAMGGRQPQHF. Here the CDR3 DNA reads TGTGCCTGGAGTCTTGCCATGGGGGGTCGTCAGCCCCAGCATTTT.

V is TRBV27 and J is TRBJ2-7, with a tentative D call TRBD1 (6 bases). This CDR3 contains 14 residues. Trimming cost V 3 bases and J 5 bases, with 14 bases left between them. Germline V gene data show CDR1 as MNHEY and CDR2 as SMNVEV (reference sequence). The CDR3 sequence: CASSFFQGSNEQYF. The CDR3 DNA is TGTGCCAGCAGTTTCTTCCAGGGGAGTAACGAGCAGTACTTC.

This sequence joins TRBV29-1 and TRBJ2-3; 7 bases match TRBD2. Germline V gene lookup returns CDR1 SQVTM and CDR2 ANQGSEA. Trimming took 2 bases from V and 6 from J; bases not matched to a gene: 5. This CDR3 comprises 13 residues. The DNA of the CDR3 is TGCAGCGTTGAATTGGGGAGGGGCGATACGCAGTATTTT. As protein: CSVELGRGDTQYF.

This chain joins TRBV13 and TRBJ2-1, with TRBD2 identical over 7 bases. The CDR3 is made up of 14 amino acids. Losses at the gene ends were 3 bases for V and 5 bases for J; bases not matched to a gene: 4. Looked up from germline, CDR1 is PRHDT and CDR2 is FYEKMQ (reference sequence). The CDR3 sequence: CASSLAGADNEQFF. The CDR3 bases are TGTGCCAGCAGCTTGGCGGGAGCGGACAATGAGCAGTTCTTC.

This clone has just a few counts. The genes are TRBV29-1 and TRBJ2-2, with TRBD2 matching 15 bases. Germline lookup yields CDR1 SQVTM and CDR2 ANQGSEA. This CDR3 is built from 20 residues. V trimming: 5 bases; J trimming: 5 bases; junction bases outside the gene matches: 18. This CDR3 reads CSVSFTRTSGRAGRTGELFF. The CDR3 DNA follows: TGCAGCGTTTCCTTCACTCGGACTAGCGGGAGGGCCGGTAGGACCGGGGAGCTGTTTTTT.

DNA of the CDR3: TGTGCCAGTAGTCCTACGACGTCCAGACGGGTCAGGGTCAATGAGCAGTTCTTC. Translating gives CASSPTTSRRVRVNEQFF. The rearrangement uses TRBV19 and TRBJ2-1, with D possibly being TRBD1 (5 bases). The CDR3 extends over 18 amino acids. V lost 5 bases to trimming and J lost 6 bases, with 26 bases between them. The V gene's germline CDR1 is LNHDA and CDR2 SQIVND (reference sequence). The variable domain in full, with the rest retrieved from reference TRBV19 and TRBJ2-1, is DGGITQSPKYLFRKEGQNVTLSCEQNLNHDAMYWYRQDPGQGLRLIYYSQIVNDFQKGDIAEGYSVSREKKESFPLTVTSAQKNPTAFYLCASSPTTSRRVRVNEQFFGPGTRLTVL.

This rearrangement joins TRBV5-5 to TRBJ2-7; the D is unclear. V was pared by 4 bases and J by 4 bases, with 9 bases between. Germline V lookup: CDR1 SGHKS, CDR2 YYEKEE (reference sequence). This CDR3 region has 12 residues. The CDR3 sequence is CASSQTDYEQYF. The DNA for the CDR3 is TGTGCCAGCAGCCAAACAGATTACGAGCAGTACTTC.

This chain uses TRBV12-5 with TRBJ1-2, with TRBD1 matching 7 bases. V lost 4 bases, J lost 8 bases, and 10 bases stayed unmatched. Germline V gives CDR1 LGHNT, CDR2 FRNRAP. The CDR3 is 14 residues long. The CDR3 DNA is TGTGCTAGTGGTTACAAGACAGGGAAGACGGGCTACACCTTC. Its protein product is CASGYKTGKTGYTF.

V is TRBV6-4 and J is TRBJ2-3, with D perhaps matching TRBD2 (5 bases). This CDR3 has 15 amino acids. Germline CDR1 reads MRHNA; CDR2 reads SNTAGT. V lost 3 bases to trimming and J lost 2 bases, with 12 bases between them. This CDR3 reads CASSEGLTPTDTQYF. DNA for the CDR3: TGTGCCAGCAGTGAAGGACTCACCCCCACAGATACGCAGTATTTT.

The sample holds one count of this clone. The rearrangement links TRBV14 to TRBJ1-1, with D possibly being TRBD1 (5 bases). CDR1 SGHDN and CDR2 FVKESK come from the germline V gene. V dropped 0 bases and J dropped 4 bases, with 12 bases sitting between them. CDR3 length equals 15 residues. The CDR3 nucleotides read TGTGCCAGCAGCCAAGATCAATGGGGGGGCACTGAAGCTTTCTTT. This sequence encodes CASSQDQWGGTEAFF. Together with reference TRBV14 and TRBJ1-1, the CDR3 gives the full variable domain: EAGVTQFPSHSVIEKGQTVTLRCDPISGHDNLYWYRRVMGKEIKFLLHFVKESKQDESGMPNNRFLAERTGGTYSTLKVQPAELEDSGVYFCASSQDQWGGTEAFFGQGTRLTVV.

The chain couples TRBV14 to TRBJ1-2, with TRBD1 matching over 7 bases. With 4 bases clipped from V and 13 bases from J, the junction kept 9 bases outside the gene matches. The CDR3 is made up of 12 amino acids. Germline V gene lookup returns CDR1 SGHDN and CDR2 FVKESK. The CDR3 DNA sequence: TGTGCCAGCAGCCCAGACAGGGCTGCTTTCACCTTC. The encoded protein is CASSPDRAAFTF. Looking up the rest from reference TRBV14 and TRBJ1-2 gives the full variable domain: EAGVTQFPSHSVIEKGQTVTLRCDPISGHDNLYWYRRVMGKEIKFLLHFVKESKQDESGMPNNRFLAERTGGTYSTLKVQPAELEDSGVYFCASSPDRAAFTFGSGTRLTVV.

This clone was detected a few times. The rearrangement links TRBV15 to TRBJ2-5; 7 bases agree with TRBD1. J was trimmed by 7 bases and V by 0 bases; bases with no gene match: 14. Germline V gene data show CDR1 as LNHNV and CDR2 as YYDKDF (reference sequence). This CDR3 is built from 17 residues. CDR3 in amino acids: CATSRDLSGGLSGTQYF. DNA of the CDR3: TGTGCCACCAGCAGAGATCTGTCAGGGGGTTTAAGTGGGACCCAGTACTTC.

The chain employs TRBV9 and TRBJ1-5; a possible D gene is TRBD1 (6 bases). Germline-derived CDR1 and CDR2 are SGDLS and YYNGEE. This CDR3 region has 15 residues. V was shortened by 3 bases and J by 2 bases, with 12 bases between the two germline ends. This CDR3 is CASSAGWTGNQPQHF. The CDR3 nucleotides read TGTGCCAGCAGCGCCGGGTGGACAGGCAATCAGCCCCAGCATTTT.

The CDR3 loop reads CAISESGVSGAYEQYF. The DNA of the CDR3 is TGTGCCATCAGTGAGTCGGGTGTTAGCGGAGCCTACGAGCAGTACTTC. This chain joins TRBV10-3 and TRBJ2-7; TRBD2 is a possible D gene (6 bases). The germline CDR1 and CDR2 sequences are ENHRY and SYGVKD. The length of the CDR3 is 16 residues. Trimming removed 0 bases at V and 2 bases at J, with 14 bases between.

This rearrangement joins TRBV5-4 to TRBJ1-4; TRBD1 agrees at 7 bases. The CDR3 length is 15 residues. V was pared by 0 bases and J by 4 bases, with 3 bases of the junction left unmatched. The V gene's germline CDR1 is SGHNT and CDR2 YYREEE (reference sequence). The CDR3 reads CASSLEDRDNEKLFF. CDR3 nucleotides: TGTGCCAGCAGCTTGGAAGACAGGGATAATGAAAAACTGTTTTTT.

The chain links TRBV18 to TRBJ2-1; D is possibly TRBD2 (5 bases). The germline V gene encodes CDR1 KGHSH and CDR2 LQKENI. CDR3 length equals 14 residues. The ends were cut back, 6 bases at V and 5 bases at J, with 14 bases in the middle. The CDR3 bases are TGTGCCAGCTCCATTTGGGAGAGGCACAATGAGCAGTTCTTC. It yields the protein CASSIWERHNEQFF.

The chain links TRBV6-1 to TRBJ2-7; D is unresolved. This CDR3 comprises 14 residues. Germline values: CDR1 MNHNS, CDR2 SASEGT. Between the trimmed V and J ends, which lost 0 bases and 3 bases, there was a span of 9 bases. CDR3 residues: CASSEAHNFYEQYF. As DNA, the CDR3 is TGTGCCAGCAGTGAAGCGCACAATTTCTACGAGCAGTACTTC.

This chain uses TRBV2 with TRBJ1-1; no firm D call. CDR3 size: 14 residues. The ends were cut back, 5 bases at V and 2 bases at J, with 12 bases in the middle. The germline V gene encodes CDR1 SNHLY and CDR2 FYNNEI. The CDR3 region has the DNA TGTGCCAGCAGTCCAGACGCGGATAACACTGAAGCTTTCTTT. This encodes CASSPDADNTEAFF. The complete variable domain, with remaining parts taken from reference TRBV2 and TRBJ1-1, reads EPEVTQTPSHQVTQMGQEVILRCVPISNHLYFYWYRQILGQKVEFLVSFYNNEISEKSEIFDDQFSVERPDGSNFTLKIRSTKLEDSAMYFCASSPDADNTEAFFGQGTRLTVV.

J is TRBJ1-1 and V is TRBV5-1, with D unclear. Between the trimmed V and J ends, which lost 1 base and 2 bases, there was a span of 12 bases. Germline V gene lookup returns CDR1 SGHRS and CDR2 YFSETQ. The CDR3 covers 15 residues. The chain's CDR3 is CASSLSVQSNTEAFF. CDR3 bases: TGCGCCAGCAGCTTGTCCGTACAATCCAACACTGAAGCTTTCTTT. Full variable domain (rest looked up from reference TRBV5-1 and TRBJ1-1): KAGVTQTPRYLIKTRGQQVTLSCSPISGHRSVSWYQQTPGQGLQFLFEYFSETQRNKGNFPGRFSGRQFSNSRSEMNVSTLELGDSALYLCASSLSVQSNTEAFFGQGTRLTVV.

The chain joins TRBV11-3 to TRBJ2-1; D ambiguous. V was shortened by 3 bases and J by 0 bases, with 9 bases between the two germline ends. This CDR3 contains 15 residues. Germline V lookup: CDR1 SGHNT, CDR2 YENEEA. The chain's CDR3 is CASSFRLGSYNEQFF. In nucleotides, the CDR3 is TGTGCCAGCAGCTTCCGACTGGGCTCCTACAATGAGCAGTTCTTC.

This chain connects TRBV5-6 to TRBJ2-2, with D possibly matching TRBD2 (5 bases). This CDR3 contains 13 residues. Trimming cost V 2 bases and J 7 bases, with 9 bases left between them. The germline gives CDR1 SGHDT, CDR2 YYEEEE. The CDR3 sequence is CASSFRAGGELFF. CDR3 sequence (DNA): TGTGCCAGCAGCTTTAGGGCGGGCGGGGAGCTGTTTTTT.